Presented here are 5 T cell receptor beta chains from one specimen sequenced in a study of spatial heterogeneity in lung cancer. TCRdb fed the 5' RACE reads into MiXCR, producing one record per CDR3 protein. The data contain around 41,000 distinct CDR3 sequences, under 7.5% of them seen just once; the ten biggest clones take up about 39%. The sample's time point: sample taken at primary tumor resection. Sequencing was performed on PBMCs, taken at surgery. The origin of the receptors is a female donor with early-stage non-small cell lung cancer.

Many counts were recorded for this clonotype. The rearrangement joins TRBV5-1 to TRBJ1-5; D gene unclear. CDR3 length: 14 residues. Trimming shortened V by 0 bases and J by 5 bases, and 9 bases separated the two germline ends. Germline V gene data show CDR1 as SGHRS and CDR2 as YFSETQ. CDR3 in DNA: TGCGCCAGCAGCTTGGACGGTCAGTATCAGCCCCAGCATTTT. Protein: CASSLDGQYQPQHF. Filled out from reference TRBV5-1 and TRBJ1-5, the complete variable domain reads KAGVTQTPRYLIKTRGQQVTLSCSPISGHRSVSWYQQTPGQGLQFLFEYFSETQRNKGNFPGRFSGRQFSNSRSEMNVSTLELGDSALYLCASSLDGQYQPQHFGDGTRLSIL.

The chain couples TRBV4-1 to TRBJ2-3; 7 nucleotides agree with TRBD1. The CDR3 loop spans 14 amino acids. Germline V gene sequence: CDR1 MGHRA, CDR2 YSYEKL. The trim removed 1 base at V and 5 bases at J, leaving 3 bases unmatched. The CDR3 is CASSQGTGGDTQYF. The CDR3 DNA is TGCGCCAGCAGCCAAGGGACAGGAGGAGATACGCAGTATTTT.

This clonotype has at least ten counts. The J gene is TRBJ1-4, the V gene TRBV28; 7 bases match TRBD1. CDR1 is MDHEN and CDR2 is SYDVKM in the germline V gene. The CDR3 sequence is 13 residues long. V was clipped by 8 bases and J by 8 bases; unmatched bases: 8. The CDR3 DNA reads TGTGCCAGCTACGGACAGGTCGGAGAAAAACTGTTTTTT. This encodes CASYGQVGEKLFF.

This clonotype was seen repeatedly, ten times or more. This chain joins TRBV27 and TRBJ2-3; 8 nucleotides line up with TRBD1. CDR3 length: 15 residues. CDR1 is MNHEY and CDR2 is SMNVEV in the germline V gene (reference sequence). V was clipped by 1 base and J by 2 bases; unmatched bases: 2. In DNA, the CDR3 is TGTGCCAGCAGTTTATGGCAGGGGGCCACAGATACGCAGTATTTT. This sequence encodes CASSLWQGATDTQYF.

This clonotype showed up many times. The chain joins TRBV29-1 to TRBJ1-2, with D uncertain. The length of the CDR3 is 13 residues. Between the trimmed V and J ends, which lost 0 bases and 5 bases, there was a span of 10 bases. Germline CDR1 is SQVTM and CDR2 is ANQGSEA. Here the CDR3 DNA reads TGCAGCGTTGAAGAGCAGGTCGGGTATGGCTACACCTTC. Its protein product is CSVEEQVGYGYTF.